This T cell receptor beta chain came from a study of T-cell memory formation after mild COVID-19. The wider study: In these data, TCR clusters were largely donor specific.

This clonotype was found a few times. The target antigen is unknown. Whole-study results and caveats: Pre-infection memory held some responding clones, suggesting pre-existing cross-reactive T cells responded. CD8+ contracting clones occupied EMRA, while CD4+ ones occupied mainly CM and EM. A second wave expanding day 15 to 37 was CD4+-biased; contracting clones were balanced.

TCRdb fed the 5' RACE reads into MiXCR, producing one record per CDR3 protein. The sample consists of 50,000 or so distinct CDR3 sequences, over 8.5% of them appearing once. Germline CDR1 SGDLS, CDR2 YYNGEE. There are 15 residues in the CDR3. Trimming at V came to 4 bases and at J to 6 bases, leaving 7 bases not matched to a gene. This sequence joins TRBV9 and TRBJ2-2; 9 positions match TRBD1. Sequenced input: PBMCs or a T cell subset sorted from them (not recorded which). This clonotype was sampled from an adult woman who had mild COVID-19 (a few samples of this study predate the infection). Cell type and time point are not known. CDR3 residues: CASSPGTGFAGELFF. In nucleotides, the CDR3 is TGTGCCAGCAGCCCCGGGACAGGGTTCGCCGGGGAGCTGTTTTTT.